The 25 T cell receptor beta chains below were found in one sample sequenced in a study of T cells in Graves' hyperthyroidism and ophthalmopathy. TCR beta CDR3 sequences were amplified from RNA transcripts. RT-PCR in the first round (using the HTBI primer set) targeted the TCR CDR3. Each CDR3 protein is one row after TCRdb ran MiXCR on the multiplex PCR reads. The sample comprises hundreds of thousands of distinct CDR3 sequences, 45% of which are singletons, and roughly 7.2% rests with the top ten. The source material was peripheral blood or thyroid tissue (not recorded which). All receptors come from an adult man with Graves' disease, either hyperthyroidism or ophthalmopathy (not recorded which).

This clonotype was seen at least ten times. The chain links TRBV14 to TRBJ1-4; 8 positions match TRBD1. CDR1 SGHDN and CDR2 FVKESK come from the germline V gene. V shed 6 bases, J shed 8 bases, and the junction held 8 bases outside the gene matches. CDR3 length equals 14 residues. DNA for the CDR3: TGTGCCAGCAGTCGGGACAGGCGTAGAGAAAAACTGTTTTTT. It codes for CASSRDRRREKLFF.

The sample holds many counts of this clonotype. The chain carries TRBV29-1 and TRBJ1-2; D not resolved. The germline V gene encodes CDR1 SQVTM and CDR2 ANQGSEA. Trimming stripped 0 bases from V and 5 bases from J, with 4 bases between. The CDR3 loop spans 11 amino acids. The CDR3 region has the DNA TGCAGCGTTGAAGAGGATTATGGCTACACCTTC. It translates to CSVEEDYGYTF.

This clonotype has more than one count but fewer than ten. The chain employs TRBV7-9 and TRBJ1-2; D is perhaps TRBD1 (5 bases). V lost 5 bases to trimming and J lost 5 bases, with 18 bases between them. This CDR3 contains 15 residues. The germline V gene has CDR1 SEHNR and CDR2 FQNEAQ (reference sequence). Here the CDR3 DNA reads TGTGCCAGCAGCGCAGACGGGTGGGGCTCATATGGCTACACCTTC. Its protein is CASSADGWGSYGYTF.

There are a few counts of this clonotype. A single base separates this from a much larger clone, so it may be a read error. The chain recombines TRBV6-1 with TRBJ2-7; D gene uncertain. V dropped 3 bases and J dropped 2 bases, with 5 bases sitting between them. There are 12 residues in the CDR3. Germline CDR1 is MNHNS and CDR2 is SASEGT. CDR3 amino acids: CASSDGPYEQYF. In DNA, the CDR3 is TGTGCCAGCAGTGACGGTCCCTACGAGCAGTACTTC.

This clonotype was seen at least ten times. This chain joins TRBV6-5 and TRBJ2-2, with TRBD1 identical over 11 bases. This CDR3 is built from 15 residues. V dropped 5 bases and J dropped 7; count of bases not matched to a gene: 6. Germline V gene lookup returns CDR1 MNHEY and CDR2 SVGAGI. CDR3 amino acids: CASSTGTGGVGELFF. DNA of the CDR3: TGTGCCAGCAGTACGGGGACAGGGGGTGTCGGGGAGCTGTTTTTT.

Many counts were recorded for this clonotype. J is TRBJ1-5 and V is TRBV2, with TRBD1 matching over 8 bases. The length of the CDR3 is 17 residues. J was trimmed by 6 bases and V by 5 bases; bases with no gene match: 15. Per the germline V gene, CDR1 is SNHLY and CDR2 is FYNNEI. CDR3: CASSWEVRTGYGQPQHF. In DNA, the CDR3 is TGTGCCAGCAGTTGGGAAGTAAGGACAGGGTACGGTCAGCCCCAGCATTTT.

The table lists this clonotype with many counts. The rearrangement links TRBV6-5 to TRBJ1-5; 7 nucleotides agree with TRBD1. Germline assignment: CDR1 MNHEY and CDR2 SVGAGI. CDR3 size: 16 residues. With V trimmed by 5 bases and J by 1 base, 8 bases remained unmatched. The CDR3 coding sequence is TGTGCCAGCAGTAATGACAGGGTTGGAAGCAATCAGCCCCAGCATTTT. Translating gives CASSNDRVGSNQPQHF.

In its sample, this clonotype was seen a few times. The chain employs TRBV7-2 and TRBJ1-3; D perhaps matches TRBD1 (6 bases). Germline-derived CDR1 and CDR2 are SGHTA and FQGNSA. This CDR3 has 15 amino acids. Trimming cost V 8 bases and J 0 bases, with 14 bases left between them. CDR3 protein: CASGPGAYSGNTIYF. The CDR3 nucleotides are TGTGCCAGCGGCCCAGGGGCCTACTCTGGAAACACCATATATTTT.

A few counts support this clonotype. This chain connects TRBV7-6 to TRBJ2-2, with D possibly matching TRBD1 (6 bases). The V gene lost 4 bases and the J gene lost 2 bases, with 14 bases spanning the gap. This CDR3 has 16 residues. The germline CDR1 and CDR2 sequences are SGHVS and FNYEAQ. The CDR3 bases are TGTGCCAGCAGCTCTCCAGGGGCCCCCAACACCGGGGAGCTGTTTTTT. The encoded protein is CASSSPGAPNTGELFF.

As to this clonotype: A much bigger clone sits one base away, suggesting this may be a read error. The chain carries TRBV10-3 and TRBJ2-7; weak D call: TRBD2 (7 bases). V dropped 4 bases and J dropped 6 bases, with 16 bases sitting between them. Germline V gene sequence: CDR1 ENHRY, CDR2 SYGVKD. CDR3 length: 14 residues. This CDR3 is CAISASRGAGEQYF. CDR3 coding DNA: TGTGCCATCAGTGCGTCCCGGGGGGCGGGCGAGCAGTACTTC.

This clonotype was found a few times. CDR3 protein: CASSSPAGADAYEQYF. CDR3 bases: TGTGCCAGCAGCTCGCCGGCGGGTGCAGACGCCTACGAGCAGTACTTC. The chain uses TRBV7-9 and TRBJ2-7; a possible D gene is TRBD2 (5 bases). Germline V lookup: CDR1 SEHNR, CDR2 FQNEAQ (reference sequence). The CDR3 length is 16 residues. The V and J ends lost 4 bases and 2 bases respectively, with 18 bases between them.

Only one count was recorded for this clonotype. V usage is TRBV2 and J usage is TRBJ2-5; no reliable D call. Deletions cut 3 bases from V and 8 bases from J, with 7 bases between. The germline gives CDR1 SNHLY, CDR2 FYNNEI. CDR3 size: 11 residues. The DNA of the CDR3 is TGTGCCAGCAGTGAGGGGTCCACCCAGTACTTC. Amino acids: CASSEGSTQYF.

The chain recombines TRBV25-1 with TRBJ1-4; D possibly corresponds to TRBD1 (5 bases). Per germline, CDR1 MGHDK and CDR2 SYGVNS. The CDR3 totals 16 residues. V lost 1 base, J lost 2 bases, and 11 bases lay in between. For the CDR3, the DNA is TGTGCCAGCAGTGAATGGGGCTCCACGACTAATGAAAAACTGTTTTTT. Protein product: CASSEWGSTTNEKLFF.

This clonotype has ten or more counts. The CDR3 is CAIRRDRGRDYGYTF. CDR3 nucleotides: TGTGCCATCAGGAGGGACAGGGGGCGAGACTATGGCTACACCTTC. This chain uses TRBV10-3 with TRBJ1-2; 12 bases match TRBD1. V lost 6 bases and J lost 3; bases outside the gene matches: 5. The CDR3 spans 15 residues. Per the germline V gene, CDR1 is ENHRY and CDR2 is SYGVKD.

This chain joins TRBV7-2 and TRBJ2-7; D is perhaps TRBD1 or TRBD2 (6 bases each). Germline CDR1 and CDR2: SGHTA and FQGNSA. The CDR3 contains 15 residues. V dropped 8 bases and J dropped 2 bases, with 19 bases sitting between them. CDR3 DNA: TGTGCCAGCGTTGCGGACAGACTAGTAGCCTACGAGCAGTACTTC. This codes for CASVADRLVAYEQYF.

This rearrangement joins TRBV9 to TRBJ1-1, with 7 bases fitting TRBD1. Germline CDR1 SGDLS, CDR2 YYNGEE. The ends lost 4 bases at V and 0 bases at J; junction bases unmatched: 6. The CDR3 runs to 15 residues. CDR3 region: CASSPQGGMNTEAFF. In nucleotides, the CDR3 is TGTGCCAGCAGCCCACAAGGGGGCATGAACACTGAAGCTTTCTTT.

This clonotype was counted many times. This sequence joins TRBV24-1 and TRBJ2-5, with TRBD2 identical over 9 bases. CDR1 and CDR2 from the germline V gene are KGHDR and SFDVKD. The CDR3 runs to 16 residues. V lost 2 bases to trimming and J lost 4 bases; unmatched junction nucleotides: 7. CDR3 DNA: TGTGCCACCAGTGATTCCTCGCGGGGGGGCCGAGAGACCCAGTACTTC. Translated: CATSDSSRGGRETQYF.

The chain combines TRBV10-3 with TRBJ2-5; 11 bases are shared with TRBD1. Germline V CDR1 and CDR2: ENHRY, SYGVKD. J lost 5 bases, V lost 3 bases, and 11 bases had no gene match. The CDR3 has 17 amino acids. CDR3 in amino acids: CAISEGQGAPGSETQYF. The DNA for the CDR3 is TGTGCCATCAGTGAAGGACAGGGGGCGCCTGGAAGTGAGACCCAGTACTTC.

The V gene is TRBV20-1, the J gene TRBJ2-7, with a tentative D call TRBD1 (5 bases). Germline CDR1 and CDR2: DFQATT and SNEGSKA (reference sequence). V lost 0 bases and J lost 1, with 16 bases in between. The CDR3 extends over 16 amino acids. CDR3 residues: CSARDIQEPSSYEQYF. The CDR3 nucleotides read TGCAGTGCTAGAGATATACAGGAGCCTTCTTCCTACGAGCAGTACTTC.

CDR3 amino acids: CASESQGSLVPATNGYTF. DNA of the CDR3: TGTGCCAGCGAGTCACAGGGATCCTTAGTGCCAGCGACTAACGGCTACACCTTC. J is TRBJ1-2 and V is TRBV6-2 or TRBV6-3, with D perhaps matching TRBD1 (6 bases). V lost 8 bases to trimming and J lost 8 bases, with 33 bases between them. CDR1 MNHEY and CDR2 SVGEGT come from the germline V gene. The CDR3 runs 18 residues.

This clonotype was observed at least ten times. The V gene is TRBV25-1, the J gene TRBJ1-5; D may be TRBD1 (6 bases). Deletions cut 5 bases from V and 0 bases from J, with 8 bases between. CDR1 and CDR2 (germline): MGHDK, SYGVNS. This CDR3 is built from 14 residues. CDR3 residues: CASSTGISNQPQHF. CDR3 sequence (DNA): TGTGCCAGCAGTACAGGGATTAGCAATCAGCCCCAGCATTTT.

This rearrangement joins TRBV7-8 to TRBJ1-5; 10 bases line up with TRBD1. V shed 9 bases, J shed 7 bases, and the junction held 12 bases outside the gene matches. Germline loops: CDR1 SGHVS, CDR2 FQNEAQ. The CDR3 is 15 amino acids. CDR3 DNA: TGTGCCAGTAGCCAGACTGACAGGGGGCAACAGCCCCAGCATTTT. It encodes CASSQTDRGQQPQHF.

V gene TRBV19 combines with J gene TRBJ1-6, with 7 bases fitting TRBD1. Trimming at V came to 5 bases and at J to 9 bases, leaving 13 bases not matched to a gene. Germline V gene lookup returns CDR1 LNHDA and CDR2 SQIVND (reference sequence). The CDR3 spans 16 residues. CDR3 region: CASSSTGRPIGSPLHF. As DNA, the CDR3 is TGTGCCAGTAGTTCGACAGGGCGCCCGATCGGTTCACCCCTCCACTTT.

The chain employs TRBV5-1 and TRBJ1-6; D is unclear. Germline loops: CDR1 SGHRS, CDR2 YFSETQ. This CDR3 is built from 16 residues. V gave up 4 bases and J gave up 6 bases, with 17 bases separating them. The CDR3 sequence: CASSLSGPGSNSPLHF. The CDR3 DNA reads TGCGCCAGCAGCCTTTCCGGACCGGGGAGTAATTCACCCCTCCACTTT.

This sequence joins TRBV9 and TRBJ1-1, with D perhaps matching TRBD1 (6 bases). This CDR3 region has 15 residues. V lost 0 bases to trimming and J lost 5 bases, with 14 bases between them. CDR1 SGDLS and CDR2 YYNGEE come from the germline V gene. The CDR3 region is CASSVAGALGTEAFF. In nucleotides, the CDR3 is TGTGCCAGCAGCGTAGCGGGGGCCCTTGGGACTGAAGCTTTCTTT.